Here is one T cell receptor (beta chain) with its context. What it binds is not known. All participating donors were Caucasian adults from Nashville, Tennessee. The record originates from a study of shared clonotypes between healthy human individuals. Study-wide findings and caveats: Sharing of clonotypes among donors was expected to vary with sequencing depth.

Data came from immunoSEQ multiplex PCR; TCRdb stores just in-frame clones and leaves some out. Found here are 450,000 to 600,000 clones, 60% to 85% of them singletons; the top ten hold over 10%. The TCR was taken from a middle-aged woman in good health. Some clones in this sample may be carry-over from other donors' samples. Sequenced: PBMCs.

This chain's CDR3 is CASSESTTFRTDTQYF. The DNA of the CDR3 is TGTGCCAGCAGTGAATCCACAACTTTTCGCACAGATACGCAGTATTTT. This chain joins TRBV6-1 and TRBJ2-3; D is undetermined. The V gene lost 2 bases and the J gene lost 1 base, with 13 bases spanning the gap. The length of the CDR3 is 16 residues. The germline V gene has CDR1 MNHNS and CDR2 SASEGT.